This TCR beta chain comes out of a study of CD8 T cells in Susac syndrome. General study results and limits: CD4+ T cell repertoires in Susac syndrome lacked clonal expansion.

The V end was cut by 3 bases, the J end by 5 bases, with 14 bases between. The CDR3 has 14 amino acids. In germline, CDR1 is MDHEN, CDR2 SYDVKM. Regarding this clonotype: No antigen is known for it.

The study sequenced TCR beta in blood CD8+ and CD4+ T cells. With random hexamers, roughly 0.5 to 1 ug RNA was reverse transcribed. With immunoSEQ multiplex PCR, TCR beta CDR3 was amplified across 54 Vbeta and 13 Jbeta. From the immunoSEQ multiplex PCR reads, TCRdb called clonotypes with MiXCR, one entry per CDR3 protein. The sample lists about 180,000 distinct CDR3 sequences, under 95% occurring once. The source is a human donor with Susac syndrome. This rearrangement joins TRBV28 to TRBJ2-7; no firm D call. Source material: CD4+ T cells from PBMCs. CDR3 protein: CASSFSQTWNEQYF. The DNA of the CDR3 is TGTGCCAGCAGTTTTTCCCAGACGTGGAACGAGCAGTACTTC. Looking up the rest from reference TRBV28 and TRBJ2-7 gives the full variable domain: DVKVTQSSRYLVKRTGEKVFLECVQDMDHENMFWYRQDPGLGLRLIYFSYDVKMKEKGDIPEGYSVSREKKERFSLILESASTNQTSMYLCASSFSQTWNEQYFGPGTRLTVT.